These T cell receptor beta chains were read from a single sample in a study of T cells in Graves' hyperthyroidism and ophthalmopathy. TCRdb ran MiXCR on the multiplex PCR reads and lists one entry per CDR3 protein. The repertoire includes 100,000 to 130,000 distinct CDR3 sequences, 15% to 20% of them detected once, and about 45% sits in the top ten. Specimen: blood. The origin of the receptors is a woman aged 50 to 65 with Graves' hyperthyroidism. CDR3s include the opening cysteine and the closing phenylalanine or tryptophan. A D gene is named only where the DNA matches it firmly. Rows give clone size only sometimes, using once, few, many, or a class for an expanded clone.

clone_size	j_call	d_call	v_call	cdr3_nt	cdr3_aa
many	TRBJ1-1	.	TRBV7-3	TGTGCCAGCAGCTTAGAGGGCGGGTACACTGAAGCTTTCTTT	CASSLEGGYTEAFF
many	TRBJ1-1	.	TRBV3-1	TGTGCCAGCAGCCAGGCAGCAATGAACACTGAAGCTTTCTTT	CASSQAAMNTEAFF
many	TRBJ1-5	TRBD1	TRBV6-1	TGTGCCACTAAGGACAGGGGCAATCAGCCCCAGCATTTT	CATKDRGNQPQHF
once	TRBJ2-1	TRBD2	TRBV4-1	TGCGCCAGCAGCCAAGATCGATTCTGGACTAGCGGGAGAAGCTACAATGAGCAGTTCTTC	CASSQDRFWTSGRSYNEQFF
many	TRBJ2-1	.	TRBV19	TGTGCCAGTAGTGCCAGGGGCGGCATGGGGAATGAGCAGTTCTTC	CASSARGGMGNEQFF
many	TRBJ2-5	TRBD1	TRBV27	TGTGCCAGCAGTTTTGGGACAGCAGAGACCCAGTACTTC	CASSFGTAETQYF
few	TRBJ2-3	.	TRBV7-3	TGTGCCAGCAGCGCTACCCACAGCACAGATACGCAGTATTTT	CASSATHSTDTQYF
many	TRBJ1-5	TRBD1	TRBV6-1	TGTGCCAGCAGACTGGACAGGGAGAGTCAGCCCCAGCATTTT	CASRLDRESQPQHF
.	TRBJ2-3	TRBD1	TRBV28	TGTGCCAGCAGCACGACAGGGGGCCCAGATACGCAGTATTTT	CASSTTGGPDTQYF
.	TRBJ1-6	.	TRBV13	TGCGCCAGCAGCTCGACGCAGGGTGGGTCACCCCTCCACTTT	CASSSTQGGSPLHF
many	TRBJ2-7	TRBD1	TRBV6-2/TRBV6-3	TGTGCCAGCAGTTACACCGGGACAGGGGACGAGCAGTACTTC	CASSYTGTGDEQYF
many	TRBJ2-2	.	TRBV19	TGTGCCAGTAGCCCGACGGTCACCGGGGAGCTGTTTTTT	CASSPTVTGELFF
many	TRBJ2-7	TRBD2	TRBV7-9	TGTGCCAGCAGCTTAATTGCGGGAGGGCGATATGAGCAGTACTTC	CASSLIAGGRYEQYF
many	TRBJ2-1	TRBD1	TRBV28	TGTGCCAGCGGGGGGGGGGGACAGGGGATACATGAGCAGTTCTTC	CASGGGGQGIHEQFF
.	TRBJ2-1	TRBD2	TRBV11-2	TGTGCCAGCAGCTCGGGACTAGCGGGAGGGCCTGAGGCCGATGAGCAGTTCTTC	CASSSGLAGGPEADEQFF
few	TRBJ2-2	TRBD2	TRBV9	TGTGCCAGCAGCGTAGCGGCTAGCGGGAGTAGCGGCACCGGGGAGCTGTTTTTT	CASSVAASGSSGTGELFF
many	TRBJ2-1	.	TRBV30	TGTGCCTGGACACCGGGACCTGGGCACAATGAGCAGTTCTTC	CAWTPGPGHNEQFF
.	TRBJ2-3	.	TRBV7-2	TGTGCCAGTCAGGGTCTAGCACAAGAAACGCAGTATTTT	CASQGLAQETQYF
.	TRBJ2-2	.	TRBV6-5	TGTGCCAGCAGTTACTTCCAGGGCGCCACCGGGGAGCTGTTTTTT	CASSYFQGATGELFF
.	TRBJ2-3	TRBD2	TRBV28	TGTGCCAGCAGTTTAATCGCGACTAGCGGGAGTGGTTCAGATACGCAGTATTTT	CASSLIATSGSGSDTQYF
many	TRBJ2-3	.	TRBV28	TGTGCCAGCAGTCCGAATTCAGATACGCAGTATTTT	CASSPNSDTQYF
few	TRBJ2-3	.	TRBV19	TGTGCCAGTAGTATTTACGAAGATACGCAGTATTTT	CASSIYEDTQYF
many	TRBJ2-5	.	TRBV6-1	TGTGCCAGCATACAGGAGGGAGAGACCCAGTACTTC	CASIQEGETQYF
many	TRBJ1-1	.	TRBV29-1	TGCAGCGTTGAAAGGACAGACAACACTGAAGCTTTCTTT	CSVERTDNTEAFF
many	TRBJ1-1	TRBD1	TRBV6-1	TGTGCCAGCAGTGACGAACCACCCGGGACAGGTTTCTTT	CASSDEPPGTGFF
many	TRBJ1-4	.	TRBV5-1	TGCGCCAGCAGCTTGCAAGCGTCTAATGAAAAACTGTTTTTT	CASSLQASNEKLFF
many	TRBJ1-2	.	TRBV9	TGTGCCAGCTGGGTTTGGGAGAATGGCTACACCTTC	CASWVWENGYTF
many	TRBJ2-3	TRBD2	TRBV20-1	TGCAGTGCTCCCGGGACTAGCGCTAGCACAGATACGCAGTATTTT	CSAPGTSASTDTQYF
many	TRBJ2-1	TRBD2	TRBV7-6	TGTGCCAGCAGCGTTGGGACTAGCGGCCTGATTCCACACAATGAGCAGTTCTTC	CASSVGTSGLIPHNEQFF
.	TRBJ2-5	TRBD2	TRBV28	TGTGCCAGCAGGGGGGGGGGAGGAGAGACCCAGTACTTC	CASRGGGGETQYF
many	TRBJ2-5	TRBD2	TRBV6-1	TGTGCCAGCAGCGGGGGACTAGCGGGAGTAGGTCCAGAGACCCAGTACTTC	CASSGGLAGVGPETQYF
many	TRBJ1-6	TRBD1	TRBV3-1	TGTGCCAGCAGTCAACGAACAGGGGCAACCCTCCACTTT	CASSQRTGATLHF
many	TRBJ2-1	TRBD2	TRBV7-8	TGTGCCAGCAGCTTTGCAGCGGGGGGCCTAAATGAGCAGTTCTTC	CASSFAAGGLNEQFF
many	TRBJ2-5	TRBD2	TRBV20-1	TGCAGTGCCCGAGGAACCCCGGGACTAGCGGGAGGGGAGACCCAGTACTTC	CSARGTPGLAGGETQYF
many	TRBJ1-1	.	TRBV6-1	TGTGCCAGCAGCCTCTCCATCTTGAACACTGAAGCTTTCTTT	CASSLSILNTEAFF
many	TRBJ1-1	TRBD1	TRBV5-1	TGCGCCAGCAGCCGCAATACAGGGGACACTGAAGCTTTCTTT	CASSRNTGDTEAFF
many	TRBJ1-4	.	TRBV20-1	TGCAGTGCTCTAGGGGGGAGAAATGAAAAACTGTTTTTT	CSALGGRNEKLFF
many	TRBJ2-3	.	TRBV7-9	TGTGCCAGCAGCGGAACCCCGGGAAGCACAGATACGCAGTATTTT	CASSGTPGSTDTQYF
many	TRBJ2-3	.	TRBV11-2	TGTGCCAGCAGCTCAGGACAGTCATTCACAGATACGCAGTATTTT	CASSSGQSFTDTQYF
many	TRBJ2-2	TRBD1	TRBV6-6	TGTGCCAGCAGTTACCTCCAGGGGGCAAAGACCGGGGAGCTGTTTTTT	CASSYLQGAKTGELFF
many	TRBJ2-2	.	TRBV20-1	TGCAGTGCTAGTTTTGGACGCACCGGGGAGCTGTTTTTT	CSASFGRTGELFF
.	TRBJ2-7	.	TRBV28	TGTGCCAGCAGGGCCGGGCCGAACTACGAGCAGTACTTC	CASRAGPNYEQYF
.	TRBJ1-3	.	TRBV13	TGTGCCAGCAGCTTTCCGGGGATACGAAACACCATATATTTT	CASSFPGIRNTIYF
.	TRBJ1-3	.	TRBV27	TGTGCCAGCAGTCAGAACTCTGGAAACACCATATATTTT	CASSQNSGNTIYF
.	TRBJ2-3	TRBD2	TRBV9	TGTGCCAGCAGCGTAGTCTCCGGACTAGCGGGAGATACGCAGTATTTT	CASSVVSGLAGDTQYF
many	TRBJ2-1	.	TRBV28	TGTGCCAGCAGTTTACGAGGCTCCTACAATGAGCAGTTCTTC	CASSLRGSYNEQFF
.	TRBJ2-1	TRBD2	TRBV29-1	TGCAGCGCTGACGCGACTAGCTCCAATGAGCAGTTCTTC	CSADATSSNEQFF